This TCR beta chain was documented in a study of blood T cell repertoires in COVID-19. In the original analysis: Amplification from reference gene primers served as the basis for estimated nucleated cell counts. The repertoire was sequenced with immunoSEQ multiplex PCR; TCRdb's copy has only in-frame clones and lacks some. V and J calls and clone size come straight from that table; D and trimming were deduced from the DNA. The sample lists about 180,000 clones, about 83% occurring once. Assignment of participants to cohorts was predicated upon participant-reported clinical history. This TCR was sampled from a woman in her 30s who had recovered from COVID-19. The specimen sequenced was PBMCs or T cells enriched from blood (not recorded which).

CDR3 residues: CASSFVEGSETFLFAEAFF. For the CDR3, the DNA is TGTGCCAGCAGTTTCGTGGAGGGGAGTGAAACTTTTCTTTTCGCTGAAGCTTTCTTT. This chain joins TRBV28 and TRBJ1-1; a weak D match, TRBD1 (5 bases). Deletions cut 3 bases from V and 6 bases from J, with 29 bases between. The CDR3 contains 19 residues. Germline V gives CDR1 MDHEN, CDR2 SYDVKM.